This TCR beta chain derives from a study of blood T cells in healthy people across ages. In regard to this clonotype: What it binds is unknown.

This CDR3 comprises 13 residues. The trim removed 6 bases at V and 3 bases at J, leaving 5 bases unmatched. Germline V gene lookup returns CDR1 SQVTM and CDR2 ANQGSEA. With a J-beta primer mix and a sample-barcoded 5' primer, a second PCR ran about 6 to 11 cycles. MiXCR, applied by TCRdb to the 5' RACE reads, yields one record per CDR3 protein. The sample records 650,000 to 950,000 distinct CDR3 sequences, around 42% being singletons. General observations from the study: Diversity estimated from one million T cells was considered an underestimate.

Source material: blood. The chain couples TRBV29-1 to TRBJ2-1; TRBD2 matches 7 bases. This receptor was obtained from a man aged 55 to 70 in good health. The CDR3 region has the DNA TGCAGCGTCCCAGGACTAGGCTACAATGAGCAGTTCTTC. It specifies CSVPGLGYNEQFF.